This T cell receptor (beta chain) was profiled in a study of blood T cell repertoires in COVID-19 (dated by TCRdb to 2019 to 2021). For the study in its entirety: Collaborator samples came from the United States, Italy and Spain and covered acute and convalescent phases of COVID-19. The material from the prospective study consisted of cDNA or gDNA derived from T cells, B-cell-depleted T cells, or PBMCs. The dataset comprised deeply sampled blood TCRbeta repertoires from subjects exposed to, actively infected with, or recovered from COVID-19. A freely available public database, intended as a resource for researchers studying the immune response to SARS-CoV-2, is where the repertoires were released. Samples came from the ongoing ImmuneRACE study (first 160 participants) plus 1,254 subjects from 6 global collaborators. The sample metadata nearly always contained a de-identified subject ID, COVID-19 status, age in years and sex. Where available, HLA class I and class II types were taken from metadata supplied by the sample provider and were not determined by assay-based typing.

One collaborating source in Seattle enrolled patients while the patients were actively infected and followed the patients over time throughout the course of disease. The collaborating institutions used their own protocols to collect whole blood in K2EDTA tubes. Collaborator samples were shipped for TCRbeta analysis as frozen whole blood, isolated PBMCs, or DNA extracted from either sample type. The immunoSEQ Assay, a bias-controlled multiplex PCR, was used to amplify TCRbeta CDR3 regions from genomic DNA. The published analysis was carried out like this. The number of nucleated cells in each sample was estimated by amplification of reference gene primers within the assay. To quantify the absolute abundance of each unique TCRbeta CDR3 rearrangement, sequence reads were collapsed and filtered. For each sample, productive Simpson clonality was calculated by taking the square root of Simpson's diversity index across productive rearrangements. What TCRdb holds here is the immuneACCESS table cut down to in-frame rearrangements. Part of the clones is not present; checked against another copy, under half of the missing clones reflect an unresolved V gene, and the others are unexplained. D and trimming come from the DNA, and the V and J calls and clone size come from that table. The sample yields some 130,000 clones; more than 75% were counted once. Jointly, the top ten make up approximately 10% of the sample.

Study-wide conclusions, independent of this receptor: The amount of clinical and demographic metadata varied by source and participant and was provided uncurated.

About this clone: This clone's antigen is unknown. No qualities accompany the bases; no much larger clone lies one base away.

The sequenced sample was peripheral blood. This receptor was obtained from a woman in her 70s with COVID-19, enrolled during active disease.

The CDR3 region reads CASSNAGQGENTQYF. The DNA sequence is as follows: TGTGCCAGCTCAAACGCTGGACAGGGTGAAAATACGCAGTATTTT. This chain joins TRBV18 to TRBJ2-3; TRBD1 aligns with 8 central bases. V loses 5 bases at its end and J loses 7 bases; junction bases beyond the gene matches: 11. Per the germline V gene, KGHSH is the CDR1 and LQKENI is the CDR2. The CDR3 sequence holds 15 residues, the cysteine and phenylalanine included. The kept DNA is CDR3 alone, 45 bases in frame from the first base.